Listed here are 26 T cell receptor beta chains from one sample, sequenced in a study of T cell responses to AZD1222 COVID-19 vaccine. Libraries were prepared by immunoSEQ multiplex PCR; TCRdb keeps only in-frame clonotypes and omits some of them. The table lists about 160,000 clones, about nine tenths of them singletons. The material was peripheral blood, obtained on day 0 of AZD1222 vaccination. These receptor sequences come from an adult in good health.

V usage is TRBV12-5 and J usage is TRBJ1-1; D gene ambiguous. Germline V lookup: CDR1 LGHNT, CDR2 FRNRAP. The CDR3 spans 18 residues. V was trimmed by 2 bases and J by 6 bases, leaving 25 bases between them. This CDR3 is CASGLSTRGRGGSSEAFF. The CDR3 DNA reads TGTGCTAGTGGTTTGTCGACCCGAGGACGGGGAGGTTCATCTGAAGCTTTCTTT.

This chain uses TRBV6-1 with TRBJ1-4; D uncertain. The germline V and J ends were trimmed by 3 bases and 3 bases, with 8 bases remaining between them. CDR1 and CDR2 (germline): MNHNS, SASEGT. CDR3 length: 14 amino acids. Written as DNA, the CDR3 is TGTGCCAGCAGTGAGGGGTTGCCTAATGAAAAACTGTTTTTT. It is translated as CASSEGLPNEKLFF.

This clone was counted once. The chain has TRBV6-5 and TRBJ1-3, with D unresolved. The germline CDR1 and CDR2 sequences are MNHEY and SVGAGI. V shed 2 bases and J shed 0 bases, with 5 bases lying between them. This CDR3 is 14 amino acids long. The CDR3 sequence is CASSYGNSGNTIYF. DNA of the CDR3: TGTGCCAGCAGTTACGGTAACTCTGGAAACACCATATATTTT.

The gene calls are TRBV11-2 and TRBJ2-7, with D possibly called TRBD1 or TRBD2 (5 bases each). V gave up 1 base and J gave up 3 bases, with 19 bases separating them. Germline V gene lookup returns CDR1 SGHAT and CDR2 FQNNGV. This CDR3 is built from 17 residues. CDR3 bases: TGTGCCAGCAGCTTAGTTCCCCTTGGGGGAAACTACTACGAGCAGTACTTC. This codes for CASSLVPLGGNYYEQYF.

The V call is TRBV27, the J call TRBJ2-5; D perhaps matches TRBD1 (5 bases). V was trimmed by 3 bases and J by 1 base, leaving 9 bases between them. Germline CDR1 and CDR2: MNHEY and SMNVEV (reference sequence). This CDR3 region has 14 residues. CDR3 in DNA: TGTGCCAGCAGTTTGGGGCACCTCCAAGAGACCCAGTACTTC. Protein: CASSLGHLQETQYF.

The chain couples TRBV30 to TRBJ1-2; D unresolved. Trimming took 5 bases from V and 2 from J, leaving 18 bases between them. Germline values: CDR1 GTSNPN, CDR2 SVGIG (reference sequence). CDR3 length: 15 amino acids. The CDR3 coding sequence is TGTGCCTGGGTACGGATGTTGAGATGGAACTATGGCTACACCTTC. It yields the protein CAWVRMLRWNYGYTF.

This chain links TRBV5-5 with TRBJ1-1; D is uncertain. V gave up 1 base and J gave up 0 bases, with 7 bases separating them. This CDR3 has 14 amino acids. The V gene's germline CDR1 is SGHKS and CDR2 YYEKEE (reference sequence). CDR3 protein: CASSLSSMNTEAFF. The CDR3 nucleotides are TGTGCCAGCAGCTTGAGCAGCATGAACACTGAAGCTTTCTTT.

V gene TRBV19 combines with J gene TRBJ1-4; D gene uncertain. Trimming took off 4 bases at V and 0 bases at J, with 9 bases between the two ends. The CDR3 loop spans 15 amino acids. Germline lookup yields CDR1 LNHDA and CDR2 SQIVND (reference sequence). CDR3 sequence (DNA): TGTGCCAGTAGTACCGGACGGGCAACTAATGAAAAACTGTTTTTT. Residues: CASSTGRATNEKLFF.

This chain links TRBV10-1 with TRBJ2-2; TRBD1 is a possible D gene (6 bases). Trimming shortened V by 0 bases and J by 4 bases, and 15 bases separated the two germline ends. From germline, CDR1 is WNHNN and CDR2 SYGVQD (reference sequence). This CDR3 has 17 residues. Here the CDR3 reads CASSESAISRGTGELFF. In DNA form, the CDR3 reads TGCGCCAGCAGTGAGTCTGCGATTAGCAGGGGCACCGGGGAGCTGTTTTTT.

The chain recombines TRBV11-2 with TRBJ1-5; 7 nucleotides match TRBD1. J gave up 4 bases and V 5 bases, and 20 bases lay outside the gene matches. Per germline, CDR1 SGHAT and CDR2 FQNNGV. CDR3 size: 19 residues. CDR3 sequence (DNA): TGTGCCAGCAGCACCAGAAGCCCCTTTACCGGGACAGAGAATCAGCCCCAGCATTTT. As protein: CASSTRSPFTGTENQPQHF.

This clone has only a few counts. The CDR3 DNA is TGTGCCAGCAGCTTAGCGGCAGCCTCTAATTCACCCCTCCACTTT. This gives the protein CASSLAAASNSPLHF. The V and J genes are TRBV7-2 and TRBJ1-6, with unresolved D. The CDR3 covers 15 residues. Germline V gives CDR1 SGHTA, CDR2 FQGNSA. Trimming pared 0 bases from V and 6 bases from J, leaving 9 bases between.

The chain links TRBV7-2 to TRBJ2-3; TRBD2 matches 15 bases. Trimming removed 4 bases from V and 4 bases from J; junction bases left unmatched: 3. The CDR3 runs to 16 residues. Per germline, CDR1 SGHTA and CDR2 FQGNSA. CDR3 region: CASSWGTSGRSDTQYF. CDR3 sequence (DNA): TGTGCCAGCAGCTGGGGGACTAGCGGGAGGTCAGATACGCAGTATTTT.

J is TRBJ1-5 and V is TRBV7-2; D might be TRBD1 (5 bases). Germline lookup yields CDR1 SGHTA and CDR2 FQGNSA. CDR3 length: 14 amino acids. V was clipped by 5 bases and J by 5 bases, with 13 bases between them. The CDR3 nucleotides read TGTGCCAGCAGCCAGAGGGCAGGGTATCAGCCCCAGCATTTT. Amino acids: CASSQRAGYQPQHF.

The chain joins TRBV30 to TRBJ1-1, with D uncertain. In germline, CDR1 is GTSNPN, CDR2 SVGIG (reference sequence). This CDR3 comprises 11 residues. Trimming stripped 3 bases from V and 5 bases from J, with 7 bases between. The CDR3 protein is CAWSRATEAFF. The CDR3 nucleotides are TGTGCCTGGAGCCGGGCGACTGAAGCTTTCTTT. Variable domain in full (rest from reference TRBV30 and TRBJ1-1): SQTIHQWPATLVQPVGSPLSLECTVEGTSNPNLYWYRQAAGRGLQLLFYSVGIGQISSEVPQNLSASRPQDRQFILSSKKLLLSDSGFYLCAWSRATEAFFGQGTRLTVV.

The chain employs TRBV19 and TRBJ2-2, with D perhaps being TRBD1 or TRBD2 (5 bases each). The CDR3 is made up of 14 amino acids. Trimming removed 2 bases at V and 7 bases at J, with 11 bases between. Germline lookup yields CDR1 LNHDA and CDR2 SQIVND (reference sequence). The CDR3 sequence: CASSITGAGGELFF. The CDR3 DNA reads TGTGCCAGTAGTATAACTGGGGCGGGCGGGGAGCTGTTTTTT. The variable domain in full, with the rest retrieved from reference TRBV19 and TRBJ2-2, is DGGITQSPKYLFRKEGQNVTLSCEQNLNHDAMYWYRQDPGQGLRLIYYSQIVNDFQKGDIAEGYSVSREKKESFPLTVTSAQKNPTAFYLCASSITGAGGELFFGEGSRLTVL.

V and J are TRBV5-4 and TRBJ1-2, with D unclear. The CDR3 totals 13 residues. In germline, CDR1 is SGHNT, CDR2 YYREEE (reference sequence). V was trimmed by 5 bases and J by 7 bases, leaving 15 bases between them. CDR3 sequence: CASRSSSGRGYTF. CDR3 DNA sequence: TGTGCCAGCAGGAGCTCATCAGGACGTGGCTACACCTTC.

The V call is TRBV24-1, the J call TRBJ2-2; a possible D gene is TRBD2 (5 bases). CDR1 is KGHDR, CDR2 SFDVKD, per germline. Trimming pared 9 bases from V and 2 bases from J, leaving 12 bases between. The CDR3 runs 14 residues. CDR3 in DNA: TGTGCCACCCGATCAACTAGTAACACCGGGGAGCTGTTTTTT. It translates to CATRSTSNTGELFF.

The chain employs TRBV29-1 and TRBJ1-1; D possibly corresponds to TRBD1 (5 bases). Germline CDR1 SQVTM, CDR2 ANQGSEA. V shed 6 bases and J shed 3 bases, with 8 bases lying between them. The CDR3 is made up of 11 amino acids. The CDR3 nucleotides read TGCAGCGTGTGGGACGACACTGAAGCTTTCTTT. Amino acids: CSVWDDTEAFF.

The chain employs TRBV6-4 and TRBJ2-1; D call uncertain. The germline V gene encodes CDR1 MRHNA and CDR2 SNTAGT. Trimming cost V 5 bases and J 6 bases, with 11 bases left between them. The CDR3 loop spans 13 amino acids. DNA of the CDR3: TGTGCCAGCAGTTCTCGTGGTACCAATGAGCAGTTCTTC. It encodes CASSSRGTNEQFF.

The chain has TRBV30 and TRBJ1-6, with a possible D match to TRBD1 (5 bases). This CDR3 region has 13 residues. The ends were cut back, 4 bases at V and 9 bases at J, with 13 bases in the middle. CDR1 and CDR2 from the germline V gene are GTSNPN and SVGIG (reference sequence). The CDR3 DNA sequence: TGTGCCTGGAAGGAGAGGGGATCTTCACCCCTCCACTTT. The encoded protein is CAWKERGSSPLHF.

This chain links TRBV6-2 or TRBV6-3 with TRBJ2-1; no definite D call. The V gene's germline CDR1 is MNHEY and CDR2 SVGEGT. The CDR3 runs to 12 residues. Trimming pared 1 base from V and 9 bases from J, leaving 7 bases between. CDR3 in DNA: TGTGCCAGCAGTTACTTGGGTTTTGAGCAGTTCTTC. Amino acids: CASSYLGFEQFF.

This chain uses TRBV27 with TRBJ2-2, with D maybe TRBD1 (6 bases). Germline loops: CDR1 MNHEY, CDR2 SMNVEV (reference sequence). Trimming shortened V by 6 bases and J by 2 bases, and 16 bases separated the two germline ends. This CDR3 contains 16 residues. The CDR3 DNA reads as TGTGCCAGCAGGCAAGGTACAGGGTCAAACACCGGGGAGCTGTTTTTT. The encoded protein is CASRQGTGSNTGELFF.

The rearrangement joins TRBV5-6 to TRBJ1-1, with D tentatively TRBD1 (5 bases). This CDR3 is built from 14 residues. Germline CDR1 SGHDT, CDR2 YYEEEE. Between the trimmed V and J ends, which lost 0 bases and 3 bases, there was a span of 9 bases. Here the CDR3 reads CASSLAGGYTEAFF. The CDR3 coding sequence is TGTGCCAGCAGCTTGGCCGGGGGGTACACTGAAGCTTTCTTT.

The chain couples TRBV5-4 to TRBJ2-7; 7 nucleotides agree with TRBD1. The V segment lost 0 bases and the J segment 2 bases; nucleotides outside the gene matches: 2. The CDR3 extends over 14 amino acids. Germline V gene data show CDR1 as SGHNT and CDR2 as YYREEE (reference sequence). CDR3 nucleotide sequence: TGTGCCAGCAGCTTGGGGACAGGCACCTACGAGCAGTACTTC. Residues: CASSLGTGTYEQYF.

The gene calls are TRBV27 and TRBJ1-5, with 7 bases matching TRBD1. The CDR3 sequence is 17 residues long. The V gene's germline CDR1 is MNHEY and CDR2 SMNVEV (reference sequence). Unmatched junction bases numbered 11, after V lost 2 bases and J lost 4 bases. This chain's CDR3 is CASSLRAGTAVNQPQHF. In nucleotides, the CDR3 is TGTGCCAGCAGTTTACGGGCCGGGACAGCGGTAAATCAGCCCCAGCATTTT.

The genes are TRBV6-6 and TRBJ1-5; 8 positions agree with TRBD1. Per germline, CDR1 MNHNY and CDR2 SVGAGI (reference sequence). The length of the CDR3 is 14 residues. Trimming removed 4 bases from V and 5 bases from J; junction bases left unmatched: 4. The chain's CDR3 is CASSLQGAYQPQHF. CDR3 nucleotide sequence: TGTGCCAGCAGTTTGCAGGGGGCGTATCAGCCCCAGCATTTT.